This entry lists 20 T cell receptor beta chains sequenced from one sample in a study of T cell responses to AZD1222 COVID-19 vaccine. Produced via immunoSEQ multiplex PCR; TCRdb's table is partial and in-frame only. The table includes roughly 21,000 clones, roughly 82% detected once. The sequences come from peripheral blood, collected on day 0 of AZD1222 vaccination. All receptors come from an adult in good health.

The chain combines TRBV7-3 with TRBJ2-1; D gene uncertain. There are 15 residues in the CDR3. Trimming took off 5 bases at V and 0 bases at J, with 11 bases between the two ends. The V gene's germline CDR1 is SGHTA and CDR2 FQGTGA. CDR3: CASSTNPSSYNEQFF. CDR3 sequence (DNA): TGTGCCAGCAGCACTAACCCTAGCTCCTACAATGAGCAGTTCTTC.

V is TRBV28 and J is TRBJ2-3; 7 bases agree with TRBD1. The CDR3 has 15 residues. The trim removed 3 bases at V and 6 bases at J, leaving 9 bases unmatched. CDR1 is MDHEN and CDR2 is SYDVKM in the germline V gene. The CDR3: CASSFRGGLADTQYF. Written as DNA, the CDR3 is TGTGCCAGCAGTTTCCGAGGGGGCCTCGCTGATACGCAGTATTTT. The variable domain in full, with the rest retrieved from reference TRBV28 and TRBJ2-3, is DVKVTQSSRYLVKRTGEKVFLECVQDMDHENMFWYRQDPGLGLRLIYFSYDVKMKEKGDIPEGYSVSREKKERFSLILESASTNQTSMYLCASSFRGGLADTQYFGPGTRLTVL.

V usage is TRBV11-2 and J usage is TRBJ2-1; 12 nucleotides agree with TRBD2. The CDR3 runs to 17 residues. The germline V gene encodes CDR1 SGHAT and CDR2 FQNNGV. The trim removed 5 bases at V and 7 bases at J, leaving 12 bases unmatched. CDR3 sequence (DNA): TGTGCCAGCAGCCGGCAGGGTACTAGCGGGGGGTTAAATGAGCAGTTCTTC. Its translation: CASSRQGTSGGLNEQFF.

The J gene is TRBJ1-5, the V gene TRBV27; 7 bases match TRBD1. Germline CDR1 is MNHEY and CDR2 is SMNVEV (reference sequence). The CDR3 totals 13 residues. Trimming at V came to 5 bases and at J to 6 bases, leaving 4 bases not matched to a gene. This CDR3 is CASSQTGPQPQHF. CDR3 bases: TGTGCCAGCAGTCAGACAGGGCCTCAGCCCCAGCATTTT.

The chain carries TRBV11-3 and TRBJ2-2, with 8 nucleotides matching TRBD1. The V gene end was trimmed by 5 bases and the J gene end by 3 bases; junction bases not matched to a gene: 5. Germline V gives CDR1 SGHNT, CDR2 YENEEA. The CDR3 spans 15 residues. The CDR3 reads CASSDQGADTGELFF. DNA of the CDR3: TGTGCCAGCAGCGACCAGGGGGCGGACACCGGGGAGCTGTTTTTT.

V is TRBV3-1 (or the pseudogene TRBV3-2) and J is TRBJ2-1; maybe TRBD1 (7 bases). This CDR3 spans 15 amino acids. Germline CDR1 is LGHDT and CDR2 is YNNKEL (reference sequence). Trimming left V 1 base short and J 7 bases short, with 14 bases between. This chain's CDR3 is CASSQGGAGGNEQFF. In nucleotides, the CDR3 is TGTGCCAGCAGCCAAGGCGGGGCAGGGGGGAATGAGCAGTTCTTC.

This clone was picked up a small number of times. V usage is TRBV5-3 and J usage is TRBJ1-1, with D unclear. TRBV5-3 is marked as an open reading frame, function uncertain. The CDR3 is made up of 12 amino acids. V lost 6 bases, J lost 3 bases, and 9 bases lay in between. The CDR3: CARKGAHTEAFF. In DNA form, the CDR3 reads TGTGCCAGAAAGGGCGCGCACACTGAAGCTTTCTTT.

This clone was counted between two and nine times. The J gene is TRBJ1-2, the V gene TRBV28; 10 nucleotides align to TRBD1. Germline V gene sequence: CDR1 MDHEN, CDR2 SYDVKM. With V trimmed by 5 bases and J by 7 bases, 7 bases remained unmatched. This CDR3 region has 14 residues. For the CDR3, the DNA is TGTGCCAGCAGTCCACCGGGACAGGGGTTTGGCTACACCTTC. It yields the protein CASSPPGQGFGYTF.

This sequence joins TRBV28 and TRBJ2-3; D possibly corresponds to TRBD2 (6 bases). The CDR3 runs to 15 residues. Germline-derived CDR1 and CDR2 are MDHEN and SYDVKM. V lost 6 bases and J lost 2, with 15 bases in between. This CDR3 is CASSPPGLNTDTQYF. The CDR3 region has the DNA TGTGCCAGCAGCCCTCCGGGACTTAACACAGATACGCAGTATTTT.

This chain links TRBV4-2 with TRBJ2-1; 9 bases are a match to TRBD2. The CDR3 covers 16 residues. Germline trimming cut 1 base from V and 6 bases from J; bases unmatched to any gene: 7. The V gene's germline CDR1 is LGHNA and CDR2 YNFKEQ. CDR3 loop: CASSQVASGGSNEQFF. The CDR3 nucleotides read TGTGCCAGCAGCCAAGTTGCCAGCGGGGGGTCCAATGAGCAGTTCTTC.

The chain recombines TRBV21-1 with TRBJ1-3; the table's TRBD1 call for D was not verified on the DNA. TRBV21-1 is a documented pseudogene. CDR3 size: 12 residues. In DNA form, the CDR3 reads TGTGCCAGCAGCAAAGTCTACAGCCCCATATATTTT. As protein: CASSKVYSPIYF.

The CDR3 DNA is TGTGCCAGCAGCCAAGATCGGCAGCAGGGGGGGAATTCACCCCTCCACTTT. Its protein is CASSQDRQQGGNSPLHF. The rearrangement links TRBV4-2 to TRBJ1-6; 7 nucleotides line up with TRBD1. Germline V gene sequence: CDR1 LGHNA, CDR2 YNFKEQ. Losses at the gene ends were 0 bases for V and 7 bases for J; bases not matched to a gene: 9. The length of the CDR3 is 17 residues.

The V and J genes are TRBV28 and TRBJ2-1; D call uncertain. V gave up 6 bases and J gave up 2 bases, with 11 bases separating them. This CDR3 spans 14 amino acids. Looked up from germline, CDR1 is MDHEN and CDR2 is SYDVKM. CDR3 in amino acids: CASSQHPPYNEQFF. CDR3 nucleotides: TGTGCCAGCAGCCAGCATCCCCCCTACAATGAGCAGTTCTTC.

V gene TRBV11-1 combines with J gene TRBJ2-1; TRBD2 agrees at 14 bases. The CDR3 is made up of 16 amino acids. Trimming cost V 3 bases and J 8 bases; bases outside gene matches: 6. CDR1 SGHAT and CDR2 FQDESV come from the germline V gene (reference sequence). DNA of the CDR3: TGTGCCAGCAGCTTTGCGACTAGCGGGGGGGATTATGAGCAGTTCTTC. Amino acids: CASSFATSGGDYEQFF.

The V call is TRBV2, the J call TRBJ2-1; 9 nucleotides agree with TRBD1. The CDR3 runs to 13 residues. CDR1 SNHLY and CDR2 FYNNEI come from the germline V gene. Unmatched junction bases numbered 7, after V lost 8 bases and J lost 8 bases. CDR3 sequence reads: CASRGTGSHEQFF. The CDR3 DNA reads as TGTGCCAGCCGGGGGACAGGGAGTCATGAGCAGTTCTTC.

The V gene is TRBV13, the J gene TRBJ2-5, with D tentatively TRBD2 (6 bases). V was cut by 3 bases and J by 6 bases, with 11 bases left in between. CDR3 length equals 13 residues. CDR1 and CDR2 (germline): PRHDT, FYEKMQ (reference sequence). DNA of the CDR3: TGTGCCAGCAGCTTTGCTAGCGTAAAGACCCAGTACTTC. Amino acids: CASSFASVKTQYF. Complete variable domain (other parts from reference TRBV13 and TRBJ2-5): AAGVIQSPRHLIKEKRETATLKCYPIPRHDTVYWYQQGPGQDPQFLISFYEKMQSDKGSIPDRFSAQQFSDYHSELNMSSLELGDSALYFCASSFASVKTQYFGPGTRLLVL.

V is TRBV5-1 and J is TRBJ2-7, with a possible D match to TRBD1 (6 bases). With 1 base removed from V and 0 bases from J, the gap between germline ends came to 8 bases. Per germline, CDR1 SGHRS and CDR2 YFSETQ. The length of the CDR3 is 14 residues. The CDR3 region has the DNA TGCGCCAGCAGCTTGTCAGGGGTCTCCTACGAGCAGTACTTC. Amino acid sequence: CASSLSGVSYEQYF. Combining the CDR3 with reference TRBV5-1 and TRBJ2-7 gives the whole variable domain KAGVTQTPRYLIKTRGQQVTLSCSPISGHRSVSWYQQTPGQGLQFLFEYFSETQRNKGNFPGRFSGRQFSNSRSEMNVSTLELGDSALYLCASSLSGVSYEQYFGPGTRLTVT.

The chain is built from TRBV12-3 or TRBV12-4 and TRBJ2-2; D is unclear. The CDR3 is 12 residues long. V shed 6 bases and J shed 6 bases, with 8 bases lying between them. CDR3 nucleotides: TGTGCCAGCAGCCTGATCTCCGGGGAGCTGTTTTTT. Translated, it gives CASSLISGELFF.

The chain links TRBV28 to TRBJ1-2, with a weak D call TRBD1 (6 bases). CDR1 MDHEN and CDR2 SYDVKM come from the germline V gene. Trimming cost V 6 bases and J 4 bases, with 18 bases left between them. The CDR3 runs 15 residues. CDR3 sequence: CASSDPGTNSYGYTF. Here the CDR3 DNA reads TGTGCCAGCAGCGATCCCGGGACAAATAGCTATGGCTACACCTTC.

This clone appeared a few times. CDR3 loop: CASSQGDQRVALHF. The CDR3 nucleotides read TGCGCCAGCAGCCAAGGAGACCAGAGGGTGGCCCTCCACTTT. V usage is TRBV4-1 and J usage is TRBJ1-6; D ambiguous. Germline loops: CDR1 MGHRA, CDR2 YSYEKL. The CDR3 has 14 residues. The V gene lost 1 base and the J gene lost 14 bases, with 15 bases spanning the gap.